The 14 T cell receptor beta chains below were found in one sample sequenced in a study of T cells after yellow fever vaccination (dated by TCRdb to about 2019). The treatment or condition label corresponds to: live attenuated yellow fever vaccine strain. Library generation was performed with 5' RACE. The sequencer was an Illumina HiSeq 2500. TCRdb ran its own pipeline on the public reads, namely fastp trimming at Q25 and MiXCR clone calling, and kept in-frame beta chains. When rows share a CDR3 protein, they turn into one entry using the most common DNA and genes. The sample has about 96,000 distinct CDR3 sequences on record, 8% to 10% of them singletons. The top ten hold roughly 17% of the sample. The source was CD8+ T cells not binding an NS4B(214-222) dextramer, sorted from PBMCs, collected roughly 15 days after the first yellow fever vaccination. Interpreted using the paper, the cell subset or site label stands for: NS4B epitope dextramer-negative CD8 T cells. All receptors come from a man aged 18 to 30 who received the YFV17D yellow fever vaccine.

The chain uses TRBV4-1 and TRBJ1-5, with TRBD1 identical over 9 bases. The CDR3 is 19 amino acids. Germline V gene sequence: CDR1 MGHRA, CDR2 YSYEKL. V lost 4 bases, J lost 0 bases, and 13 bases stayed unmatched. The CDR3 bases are TGCGCCAGCAGCCCCACCGGGACAGGGACTATTAATAGCAATCAGCCCCAGCATTTT. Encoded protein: CASSPTGTGTINSNQPQHF.

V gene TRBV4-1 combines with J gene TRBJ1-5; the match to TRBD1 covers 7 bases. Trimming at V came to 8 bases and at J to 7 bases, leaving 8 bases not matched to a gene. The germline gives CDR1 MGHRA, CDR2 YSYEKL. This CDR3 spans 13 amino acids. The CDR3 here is CASGATGDQPQHF. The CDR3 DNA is TGCGCCAGCGGGGCTACAGGGGACCAGCCCCAGCATTTT.

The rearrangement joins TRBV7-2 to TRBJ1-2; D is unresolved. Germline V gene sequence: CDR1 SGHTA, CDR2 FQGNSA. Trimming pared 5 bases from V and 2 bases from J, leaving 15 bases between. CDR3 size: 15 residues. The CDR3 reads CASSESPRVNYGYTF. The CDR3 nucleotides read TGTGCCAGCAGCGAAAGCCCCCGGGTCAACTATGGCTACACCTTC. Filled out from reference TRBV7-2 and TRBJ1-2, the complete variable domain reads GAGVSQSPSNKVTEKGKDVELRCDPISGHTALYWYRQSLGQGLEFLIYFQGNSAPDKSGLPSDRFSAERTGGSVSTLTIQRTQQEDSAVYLCASSESPRVNYGYTFGSGTRLTVV.

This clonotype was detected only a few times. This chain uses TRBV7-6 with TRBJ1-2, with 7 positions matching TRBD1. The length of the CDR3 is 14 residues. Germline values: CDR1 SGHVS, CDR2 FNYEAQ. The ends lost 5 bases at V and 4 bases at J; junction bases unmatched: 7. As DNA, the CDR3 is TGTGCCAGCAGCGATACAGGGGCGGGCTATGGCTACACCTTC. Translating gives CASSDTGAGYGYTF.

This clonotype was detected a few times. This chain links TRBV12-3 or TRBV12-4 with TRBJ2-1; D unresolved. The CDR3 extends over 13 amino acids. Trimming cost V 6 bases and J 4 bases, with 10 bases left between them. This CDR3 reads CASSQASYNEQFF. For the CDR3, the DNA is TGTGCCAGCAGCCAAGCCAGTTACAATGAGCAGTTCTTC.

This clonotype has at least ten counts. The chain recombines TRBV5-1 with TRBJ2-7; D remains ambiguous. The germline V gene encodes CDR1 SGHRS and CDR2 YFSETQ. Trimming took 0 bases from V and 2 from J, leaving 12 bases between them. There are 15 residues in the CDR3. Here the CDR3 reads CASSLGGSLTYEQYF. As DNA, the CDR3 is TGCGCCAGCAGCTTGGGCGGATCATTAACCTACGAGCAGTACTTC.

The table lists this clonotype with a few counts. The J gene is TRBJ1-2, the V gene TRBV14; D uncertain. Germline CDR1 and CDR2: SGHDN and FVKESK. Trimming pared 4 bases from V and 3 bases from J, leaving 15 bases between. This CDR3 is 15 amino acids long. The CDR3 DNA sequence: TGTGCCAGCAGCCCCGGGAGGGTTTTTGACTATGGCTACACCTTC. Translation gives CASSPGRVFDYGYTF. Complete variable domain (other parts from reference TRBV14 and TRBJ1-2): EAGVTQFPSHSVIEKGQTVTLRCDPISGHDNLYWYRRVMGKEIKFLLHFVKESKQDESGMPNNRFLAERTGGTYSTLKVQPAELEDSGVYFCASSPGRVFDYGYTFGSGTRLTVV.

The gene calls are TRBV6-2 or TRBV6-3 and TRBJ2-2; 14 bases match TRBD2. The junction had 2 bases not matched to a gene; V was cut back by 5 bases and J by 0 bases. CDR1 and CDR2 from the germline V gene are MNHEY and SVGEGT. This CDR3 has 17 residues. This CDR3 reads CASSRTSGGSNTGELFF. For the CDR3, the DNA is TGTGCCAGCAGTAGGACTAGCGGGGGGTCGAACACCGGGGAGCTGTTTTTT.

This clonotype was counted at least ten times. In DNA form, the CDR3 reads TGCGCCAGCAGCTCCGGACAGGGGGATATTGAAGCTTTCTTT. Encoded protein: CASSSGQGDIEAFF. V and J are TRBV5-1 and TRBJ1-1; TRBD1 agrees at 10 bases. The germline gives CDR1 SGHRS, CDR2 YFSETQ. The CDR3 has 14 residues. V lost 3 bases and J lost 7; bases outside the gene matches: 6. The whole variable domain, remainder taken from reference TRBV5-1 and TRBJ1-1, is KAGVTQTPRYLIKTRGQQVTLSCSPISGHRSVSWYQQTPGQGLQFLFEYFSETQRNKGNFPGRFSGRQFSNSRSEMNVSTLELGDSALYLCASSSGQGDIEAFFGQGTRLTVV.

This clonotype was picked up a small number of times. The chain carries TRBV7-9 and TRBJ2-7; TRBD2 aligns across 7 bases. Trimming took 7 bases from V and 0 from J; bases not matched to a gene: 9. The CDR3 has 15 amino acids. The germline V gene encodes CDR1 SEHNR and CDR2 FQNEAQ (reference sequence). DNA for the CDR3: TGTGCCAGCACCCCCAGCGGGGCGAGCTCCTACGAGCAGTACTTC. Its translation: CASTPSGASSYEQYF.

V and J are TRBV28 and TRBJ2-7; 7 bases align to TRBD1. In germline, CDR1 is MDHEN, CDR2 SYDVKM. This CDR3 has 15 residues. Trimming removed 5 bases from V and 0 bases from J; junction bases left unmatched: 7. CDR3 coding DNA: TGTGCCAGCAGTACCCGGACAGGAAGCTCCTACGAGCAGTACTTC. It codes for CASSTRTGSSYEQYF.

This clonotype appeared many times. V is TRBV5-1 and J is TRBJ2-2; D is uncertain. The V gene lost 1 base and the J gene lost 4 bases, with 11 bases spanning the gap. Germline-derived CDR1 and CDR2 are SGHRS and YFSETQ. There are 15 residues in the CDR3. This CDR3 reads CASSLTITLTGELFF. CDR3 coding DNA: TGCGCCAGCAGCTTGACGATTACCCTCACCGGGGAGCTGTTTTTT. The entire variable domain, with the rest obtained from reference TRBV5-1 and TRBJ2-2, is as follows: KAGVTQTPRYLIKTRGQQVTLSCSPISGHRSVSWYQQTPGQGLQFLFEYFSETQRNKGNFPGRFSGRQFSNSRSEMNVSTLELGDSALYLCASSLTITLTGELFFGEGSRLTVL.

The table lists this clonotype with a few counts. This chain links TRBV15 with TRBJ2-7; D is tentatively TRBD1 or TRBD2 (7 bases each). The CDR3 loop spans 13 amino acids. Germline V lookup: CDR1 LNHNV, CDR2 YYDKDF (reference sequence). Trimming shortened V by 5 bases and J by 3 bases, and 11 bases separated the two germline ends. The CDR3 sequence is CATSGRGGYEQYV. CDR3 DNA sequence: TGTGCCACCAGCGGCAGGGGGGGCTACGAGCAGTACGTC.

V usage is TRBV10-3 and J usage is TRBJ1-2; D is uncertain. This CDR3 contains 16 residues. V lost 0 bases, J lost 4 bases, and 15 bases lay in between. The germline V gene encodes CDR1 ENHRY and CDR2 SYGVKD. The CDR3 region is CAISESEGSSLYGYTF. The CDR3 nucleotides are TGTGCCATCAGTGAGTCGGAGGGCTCAAGCCTCTATGGCTACACCTTC.